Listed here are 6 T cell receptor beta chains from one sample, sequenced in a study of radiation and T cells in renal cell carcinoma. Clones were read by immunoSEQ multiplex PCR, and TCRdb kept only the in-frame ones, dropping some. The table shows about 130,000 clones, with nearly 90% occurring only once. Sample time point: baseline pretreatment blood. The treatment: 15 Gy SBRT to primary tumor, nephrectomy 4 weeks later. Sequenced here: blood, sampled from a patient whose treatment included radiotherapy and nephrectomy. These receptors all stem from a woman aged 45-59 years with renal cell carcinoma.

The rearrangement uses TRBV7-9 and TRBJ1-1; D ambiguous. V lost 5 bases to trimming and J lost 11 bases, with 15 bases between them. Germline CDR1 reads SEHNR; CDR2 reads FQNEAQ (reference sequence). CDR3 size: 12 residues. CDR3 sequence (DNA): TGTGCCAGCAGCCCCCCGCGGGTGCGGGCTTTCTTT. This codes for CASSPPRVRAFF.

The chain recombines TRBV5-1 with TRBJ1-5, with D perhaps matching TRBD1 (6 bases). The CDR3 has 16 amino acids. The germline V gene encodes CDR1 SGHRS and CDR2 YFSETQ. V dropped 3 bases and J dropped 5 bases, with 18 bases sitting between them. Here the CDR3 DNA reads TGCGCCAGCAGCTCGGGTCCCGCGGGGGCCGATCAGCCCCAGCATTTT. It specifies CASSSGPAGADQPQHF.

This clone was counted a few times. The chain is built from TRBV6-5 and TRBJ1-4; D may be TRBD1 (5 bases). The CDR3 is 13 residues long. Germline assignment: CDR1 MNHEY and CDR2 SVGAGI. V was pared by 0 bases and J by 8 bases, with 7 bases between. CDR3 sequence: CASSYSGGEKLFF. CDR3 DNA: TGTGCCAGCAGTTACTCTGGGGGGGAAAAACTGTTTTTT.

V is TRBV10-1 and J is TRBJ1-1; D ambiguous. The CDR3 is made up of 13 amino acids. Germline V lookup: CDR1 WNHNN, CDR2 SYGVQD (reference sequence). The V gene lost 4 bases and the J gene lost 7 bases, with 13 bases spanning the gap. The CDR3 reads CASSANHDGEAFF. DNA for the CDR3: TGCGCCAGCAGTGCCAATCATGACGGTGAAGCTTTCTTT.

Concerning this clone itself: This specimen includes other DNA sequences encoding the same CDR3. This CDR3 is CASSPPNSNEQYF. In DNA form, the CDR3 reads TGTGCCAGCTCACCACCAAATTCCAACGAGCAGTACTTC. This chain joins TRBV18 and TRBJ2-7; D is unclear. The CDR3 loop spans 13 amino acids. Germline loops: CDR1 KGHSH, CDR2 LQKENI. V lost 0 bases to trimming and J lost 5 bases, with 8 bases between them. Full variable domain (rest looked up from reference TRBV18 and TRBJ2-7): NAGVMQNPRHLVRRRGQEARLRCSPMKGHSHVYWYRQLPEEGLKFMVYLQKENIIDESGMPKERFSAEFPKEGPSILRIQQVVRGDSAAYFCASSPPNSNEQYFGPGTRLTVT.

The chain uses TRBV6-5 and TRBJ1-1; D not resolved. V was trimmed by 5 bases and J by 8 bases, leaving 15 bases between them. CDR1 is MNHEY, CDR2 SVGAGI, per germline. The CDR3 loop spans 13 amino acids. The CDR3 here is CASSRTTQREAFF. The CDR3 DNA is TGTGCCAGCAGTCGGACCACCCAAAGGGAAGCTTTCTTT.